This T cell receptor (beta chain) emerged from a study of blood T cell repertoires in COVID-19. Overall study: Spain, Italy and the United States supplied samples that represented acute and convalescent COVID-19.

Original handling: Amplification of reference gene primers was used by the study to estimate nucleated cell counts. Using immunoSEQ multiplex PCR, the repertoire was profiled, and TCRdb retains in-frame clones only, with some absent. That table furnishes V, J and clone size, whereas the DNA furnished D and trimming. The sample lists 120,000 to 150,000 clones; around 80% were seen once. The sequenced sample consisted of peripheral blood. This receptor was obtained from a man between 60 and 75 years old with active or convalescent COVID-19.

CDR3 bases: TGTGCCAGCAGCTTCCAGTCCCGGGACAGGGTCAATGAGCAGTTCTTC. Protein sequence: CASSFQSRDRVNEQFF. The chain combines TRBV7-2 with TRBJ2-1, with 9 bases fitting TRBD1. The junction had 9 bases not matched to a gene; V was cut back by 3 bases and J by 6 bases. Germline CDR1 is SGHTA and CDR2 is FQGNSA. The CDR3 has 16 residues.